This T cell receptor (beta chain) was sequenced during a study of shared clonotypes between healthy human individuals. Only CD45RO-negative cells positively selected for CCR7 counted as naive CD8 cells, so terminally differentiated effector memory CD45RA+ cells were excluded. Deep was the level used in running the assay. In the study's own analysis: Owing to the provision of junction-only sequences devoid of quality scores by immunoSEQ, filtering differed. The data were produced by immunoSEQ multiplex PCR, yet TCRdb's version contains in-frame clones alone and is incomplete. V and J calls and clone size are copied from that table; D and trimming were computed from the DNA. This sample has about 800,000 clones, with about 97% found just once. Study findings and constraints: Clonotype sharing levels among donors were expected to vary with sequencing depth. Sharing across four donors was highest in naive CD4 (roughly 5%) and lowest in memory CD8 (approximately 0.4%).

A note on this clone: No antigen is known for it.

This clonotype originated in a man aged 25-45 years in good health. The sequenced sample was naive CD8+ T cells sorted from blood.

The CDR3 protein is CASRGQGAPNEQFF. The CDR3, as DNA: TGTGCCAGCAGGGGACAGGGGGCACCCAATGAGCAGTTCTTC. The rearrangement links TRBV5-6 to TRBJ2-1, with TRBD1 identical over 12 bases. Germline trimming cut 5 bases from V and 6 bases from J; bases unmatched to any gene: 3. This CDR3 contains 14 residues. Germline CDR1 reads SGHDT; CDR2 reads YYEEEE.